The T cell receptor beta chain described here comes from a study of metastatic and nonmetastatic thyroid tumors. In the study overall: Malignant thyroid and benign thyroid patients provided blood and tumor or nodule tissue whose repertoires were compared.

This clone was observed a few times. As yet, its antigen is unknown. Among the patients, none had received any treatment before thyroid surgery. TCRdb re-called the PCR reads through MiXCR. The table includes 19,000 or so clones, 30% to 35% detected once. This CDR3 contains 15 residues. From germline, CDR1 is WNHNN and CDR2 SYGVQD (reference sequence). Between the trimmed V and J ends, which lost 4 bases and 2 bases, there was a span of 13 bases. Study results and caveats: The study reportedly found significantly higher TCR beta diversity in malignant thyroid tumors than benign nodules, in blood and tumor.

The receptor's source is a female donor with papillary thyroid cancer or a benign thyroid nodule (not recorded which). Some clones in this sample may be carry-over from other donors' samples. Sequenced material: adjacent normal tissue. The rearrangement joins TRBV10-1 to TRBJ2-3, with D possibly called TRBD1 or TRBD2 (5 bases each). The DNA for the CDR3 is TGCGCCAGCAGTGTGGGCAGGGAGCCCACAGATACGCAGTATTTT. It is translated as CASSVGREPTDTQYF.